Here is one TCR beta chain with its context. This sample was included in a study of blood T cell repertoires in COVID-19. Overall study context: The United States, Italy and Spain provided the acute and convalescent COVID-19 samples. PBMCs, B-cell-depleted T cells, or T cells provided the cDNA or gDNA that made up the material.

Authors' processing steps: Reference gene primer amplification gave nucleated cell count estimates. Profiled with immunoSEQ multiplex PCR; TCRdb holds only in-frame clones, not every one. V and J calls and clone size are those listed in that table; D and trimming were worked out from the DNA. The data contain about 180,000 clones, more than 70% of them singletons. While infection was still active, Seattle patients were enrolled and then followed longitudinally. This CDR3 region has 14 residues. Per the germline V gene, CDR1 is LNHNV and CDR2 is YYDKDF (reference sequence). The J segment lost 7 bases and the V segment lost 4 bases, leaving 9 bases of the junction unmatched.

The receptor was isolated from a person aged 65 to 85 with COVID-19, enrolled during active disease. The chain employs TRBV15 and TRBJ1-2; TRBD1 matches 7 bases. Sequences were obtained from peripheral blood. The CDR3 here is CATSIREGAGGYTF. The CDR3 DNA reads TGTGCCACCAGCATCCGGGAGGGGGCTGGTGGCTACACCTTC.